A selection of T cell receptor beta chains follows, all from one sample in a study of cytomegalovirus exposure and HLA in healthy donors. Measured with immunoSEQ multiplex PCR; TCRdb has only the in-frame clones, and not every one. This repertoire shows 90,000 to 140,000 clones, less than 85% found once; its top ten account for over 8%. Material for sequencing was PBMCs. The source is a man aged 35 to 55 in good health and CMV-seropositive. The CDR3 runs from the conserved cysteine through the conserved F or W. The D gene is left open where the match is weak.

d_call: TRBD2
v_call: TRBV4-2
j_call: TRBJ2-5
cdr3_length: 18
cdr3_aa: CASSQGLAGGGLKETQYF
cdr3_nt: TGTGCCAGCAGCCAAGGACTAGCGGGAGGGGGATTAAAAGAGACCCAGTACTTC

d_call: TRBD2
v_call: TRBV7-7
j_call: TRBJ2-2
cdr3_length: 16
cdr3_aa: CASSPLAVDEVRELFF
cdr3_nt: TGTGCTAGCAGCCCACTAGCGGTAGACGAAGTTAGGGAGCTGTTTTTT

d_call: .
v_call: TRBV7-9
j_call: TRBJ2-1
cdr3_length: 17
cdr3_aa: CASSPTPGQGSYNEQFF
cdr3_nt: TGTGCCAGCAGCCCTACCCCGGGACAAGGCTCCTACAATGAGCAGTTCTTC

d_call: .
v_call: TRBV10-2
j_call: TRBJ1-2
cdr3_length: 15
cdr3_aa: CASSESNRGSYGYTF
cdr3_nt: TGCGCCAGCAGTGAGTCGAACCGGGGGTCTTATGGCTACACCTTC

d_call: TRBD1
v_call: TRBV7-2
j_call: TRBJ1-4
cdr3_length: 14
cdr3_aa: CASRPRTGDEKLFF
cdr3_nt: TGTGCCAGCAGACCCCGGACAGGGGATGAAAAACTGTTTTTT

d_call: TRBD1
v_call: TRBV5-4
j_call: TRBJ1-6
cdr3_length: 16
cdr3_aa: CASSLFRAGGNSPLHF
cdr3_nt: TGTGCCAGCAGCTTGTTTAGGGCAGGGGGTAATTCACCCCTCCACTTT

d_call: TRBD2
v_call: TRBV2
j_call: TRBJ2-7
cdr3_length: 15
cdr3_aa: CASRGSSGASYEQYF
cdr3_nt: TGTGCCAGCAGAGGATCTAGCGGGGCCTCCTACGAGCAGTACTTC

d_call: TRBD1
v_call: TRBV5-4
j_call: TRBJ2-7
cdr3_length: 13
cdr3_aa: CASSFGQGQKQYF
cdr3_nt: TGTGCCAGCAGCTTCGGACAGGGGCAGAAGCAGTACTTC

d_call: TRBD2
v_call: TRBV27
j_call: TRBJ2-7
cdr3_length: 16
cdr3_aa: CASNPWASGRAYEQYF
cdr3_nt: TGTGCCAGCAATCCCTGGGCGAGCGGGAGGGCGTACGAGCAGTACTTC

d_call: .
v_call: TRBV21-1
j_call: TRBJ1-2
cdr3_length: 16
cdr3_aa: CASSFMDRAYNYGYTF
cdr3_nt: TGTGCCAGCAGCTTTATGGACAGGGCGTATAACTATGGCTACACCTTC